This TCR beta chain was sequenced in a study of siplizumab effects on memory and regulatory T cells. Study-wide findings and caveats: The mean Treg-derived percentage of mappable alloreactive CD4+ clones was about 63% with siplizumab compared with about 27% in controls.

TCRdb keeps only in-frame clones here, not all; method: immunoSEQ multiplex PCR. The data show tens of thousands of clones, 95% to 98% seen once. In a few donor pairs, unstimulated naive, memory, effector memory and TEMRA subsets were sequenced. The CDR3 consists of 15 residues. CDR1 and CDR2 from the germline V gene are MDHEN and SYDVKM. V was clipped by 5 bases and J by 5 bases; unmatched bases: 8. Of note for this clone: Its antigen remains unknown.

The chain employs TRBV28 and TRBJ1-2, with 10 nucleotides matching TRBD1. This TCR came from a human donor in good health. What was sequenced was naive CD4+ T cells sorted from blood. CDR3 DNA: TGTGCCAGCAGTCATTTTGGGACAGGGGCATATGGCTACACCTTC. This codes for CASSHFGTGAYGYTF.